This TCR beta chain was recorded in a study of beta chain features in type 1 diabetes. About the research overall: Healthy donors, compared against patients, showed similar age, gender and cell yields.

This clone was picked up a small number of times. Its antigen is still unknown. Germline V CDR1 and CDR2: MNHEY, SVGAGI. This CDR3 comprises 10 residues. The isolated RNA, all of it, was reverse transcribed, so expressed TCRB transcripts were what got sequenced. The method was immunoSEQ multiplex PCR; TCRdb's version includes in-frame clones alone and lacks a portion of them. The sample has about 99,000 clones, roughly 28% seen once; the top ten hold approximately 0.5%. Study results and caveats: Across all four CD4+ subsets, people with type 1 diabetes showed modestly shorter TCRB CDR3s.

J is TRBJ2-7 and V is TRBV6-5; D is ambiguous. This clonotype was sampled from a woman between 18 and 30 years old with type 1 diabetes. The sample consisted of central memory CD4+ T cells from blood. CDR3 sequence reads: CTAGSYEQYV. In DNA, the CDR3 is TGCACCGCAGGTTCCTACGAGCAGTACGTC.